Below, one T cell receptor beta chain is given with its context. Its antigen is not identified. The data were obtained in a study of cytomegalovirus exposure and HLA in healthy donors. Study details: Early release data held around 82 million unique TCRs from HLA-typed donors. Points from the study as a whole: The authors later linked a missense DCLRE1C variant to TCR beta V- and J-gene trimming.

The PCR made use of 60 Vbeta and 13 Jbeta primers. The assay was immunoSEQ multiplex PCR, and TCRdb's table has in-frame clones only and misses some. The sample lists 75,000 to 100,000 clones; roughly four fifths were seen once. V shed 2 bases and J shed 6 bases, with 15 bases lying between them. CDR3 length: 14 residues. The V gene's germline CDR1 is SGHRS and CDR2 YFSETQ. Material: PBMCs. V gene TRBV5-1 combines with J gene TRBJ2-7, with D possibly TRBD2 on 5 matching bases. The sequence derives from an older woman in good health and CMV-seropositive. CDR3 amino acids: CASSFRRELGEQYF. Written as DNA, the CDR3 is TGCGCCAGCAGCTTTAGAAGGGAGTTGGGCGAGCAGTACTTC.